The source of this TCR beta chain is a study of tumor and adjacent non-tumor tissue in lung cancer. A modified ARM-PCR protocol with three rounds of nested PCR amplified TCRbeta. MiXCR, run by TCRdb on the multiplex PCR reads, gives a single entry per CDR3 protein. This sample carries roughly 120,000 distinct CDR3 sequences, about 80% of them seen once, and the ten largest clones take under 25%. About this clonotype itself: Its antigen is still unknown.

RNA was extracted from bulk tissue without any cell sorting. Study results and caveats: Normal lung showed higher cumulative top 100 clone frequency than tumor.

The source is a man between 65 and 79 years old with non-small cell lung cancer. Sequencing was carried out using lung tumor tissue.

The CDR3 region has the DNA TGCAGCGTTGTCCCACGGGACTACATAGATACACAATATTTT. Amino acids: CSVVPRDYIDTQYF. The chain employs TRBV29-1 and TRBJ2-3; TRBD2 aligns across 7 bases. J was trimmed by 15 bases and V by 4 bases; bases with no gene match: 19. Germline V gene lookup returns CDR1 SQVTM and CDR2 ANQGSEA. This CDR3 contains 14 residues.